The clone carrying this TCR beta chain was recorded a few times. The antigen is not known. PCR primers comprised 60 Vbeta and 13 Jbeta primers. Profiling relied on immunoSEQ multiplex PCR, and the TCRdb table lists in-frame clones only, not all of them. Of 50,000 to 70,000 clones in the sample, over 70% are singletons; the top ten hold approximately 3.6%. CDR3 length: 15 amino acids. Trimming cost V 0 bases and J 6 bases, with 13 bases left between them. Germline CDR1 reads SGHRS; CDR2 reads YFSETQ. The sample belongs to a study of cytomegalovirus exposure and HLA in healthy donors. Study findings and constraints: Several V segments, TRBV6-2 and TRBV6-3 among them, could not be told apart and were dropped.

The V call is TRBV5-1, the J call TRBJ2-1; perhaps TRBD2 as D (5 bases). What was sequenced was PBMCs. The receptor comes from a middle-aged woman in good health and CMV-seronegative. The CDR3 coding sequence is TGCGCCAGCAGCTTGGGGGAGCTCTCAGGCAATGAGCAGTTCTTC. Translating it yields CASSLGELSGNEQFF.